One T cell receptor beta chain is described in this entry. The sample is drawn from a study of blood T cell repertoires in COVID-19. Across the study: In each case, the material was cDNA or gDNA derived from T cells, B-cell-depleted T cells, or PBMCs.

CDR1 and CDR2 (germline): SQVTM, ANQGSEA. CDR3 length: 14 residues. Germline trimming cut 4 bases from V and 8 bases from J; bases unmatched to any gene: 11. Sequencing used immunoSEQ multiplex PCR; TCRdb keeps in-frame clones, though not all of them. The table lists roughly 670,000 clones, 80% to 90% of them singletons. The sequenced material came from peripheral blood. The V and J genes are TRBV29-1 and TRBJ1-2; 9 bases map to TRBD1. The receptor's source is a woman between 18 and 29 years old with acute or convalescent COVID-19. The CDR3: CSVGGQGLLWGYTF. The CDR3 DNA follows: TGCAGCGTTGGGGGACAGGGTCTTTTGTGGGGCTACACCTTC.